Listed below are T cell receptor beta chains from one sample, sequenced in a study of blood T cell repertoires in COVID-19. Only in-frame clones appear in the TCRdb table, and some are missing; sequencing was by immunoSEQ multiplex PCR. This table has 200,000 to 250,000 clones, around 80% appearing once. The specimen was peripheral blood. The receptors were sampled from a woman in her seventies with acute or convalescent COVID-19. The CDR3 runs from the conserved cysteine through the conserved F or W. Each record gives: CDR3 protein, J gene, V gene.

CDR3 protein: CASGYGRTSGRNTGELFF
J gene: TRBJ2-2
V gene: TRBV27

CDR3 protein: CASSLAPTNEQFF
J gene: TRBJ2-1
V gene: TRBV7-3

CDR3 protein: CASSPGTGGFAGQPQHF
J gene: TRBJ1-5
V gene: TRBV2

CDR3 protein: CASSPRMTSGPYNEQFF
J gene: TRBJ2-1
V gene: TRBV7-6

CDR3 protein: CASSLGQEFYGYTF
J gene: TRBJ1-2
V gene: TRBV7-2

CDR3 protein: CASSFGGHLFF
J gene: TRBJ1-4
V gene: TRBV27

CDR3 protein: CASSLFDRDRNSPLHF
J gene: TRBJ1-6
V gene: TRBV27

CDR3 protein: CASRPSLAGGWTQYF
J gene: TRBJ2-5
V gene: TRBV28

CDR3 protein: CASSLRPPRGGTDTQYF
J gene: TRBJ2-3
V gene: TRBV7-2

CDR3 protein: CASSLWQGRSTDTQYF
J gene: TRBJ2-3
V gene: TRBV27

CDR3 protein: CASSVRGGLAGSTDTQYF
J gene: TRBJ2-3
V gene: TRBV9

CDR3 protein: CASSIEEGWANTGELFF
J gene: TRBJ2-2
V gene: TRBV19

CDR3 protein: CASSPPGGASGYTF
J gene: TRBJ1-2
V gene: TRBV5-4

CDR3 protein: CASSLGHEQYF
J gene: TRBJ2-7
V gene: TRBV5-1

CDR3 protein: CASSLGGLKNIQYF
J gene: TRBJ2-4
V gene: TRBV5-4

CDR3 protein: CASSPPVADSGYTF
J gene: TRBJ1-2
V gene: TRBV5-1

CDR3 protein: CASSSPELAGDRVFF
J gene: TRBJ2-2
V gene: TRBV7-2

CDR3 protein: CASSEQVTGTGELFF
J gene: TRBJ2-2
V gene: TRBV6-1

CDR3 protein: CASSLDRQGNLHF
J gene: TRBJ1-6
V gene: TRBV11-2

CDR3 protein: CASSLGRVHEQYF
J gene: TRBJ2-7
V gene: TRBV27

CDR3 protein: CSVGGTSQGPDTQYF
J gene: TRBJ2-3
V gene: TRBV29-1

CDR3 protein: CASSLGVRTLVQETQYF
J gene: TRBJ2-5
V gene: TRBV7-6

CDR3 protein: CASSDRLAGGNYEQYF
J gene: TRBJ2-7
V gene: TRBV6-4

CDR3 protein: CASSLDTAGDTQYF
J gene: TRBJ2-3
V gene: TRBV5-1

CDR3 protein: CASSLATGDEKLFF
J gene: TRBJ1-4
V gene: TRBV5-1

CDR3 protein: CASSQAGTSVYEQYF
J gene: TRBJ2-7
V gene: TRBV4-1

CDR3 protein: CASSPERAGGDNEQFF
J gene: TRBJ2-1
V gene: TRBV18

CDR3 protein: CASSLVEGTQYF
J gene: TRBJ2-5
V gene: TRBV2

CDR3 protein: CASSPQLAGSILGNEQFF
J gene: TRBJ2-1
V gene: TRBV18

CDR3 protein: CASRSWGTTHF
J gene: TRBJ1-5
V gene: TRBV12-3/TRBV12-4

CDR3 protein: CAWSAGSYTEAFF
J gene: TRBJ1-1
V gene: TRBV30

CDR3 protein: CAISEKAQNTEAFF
J gene: TRBJ1-1
V gene: TRBV10-3

CDR3 protein: CASSLRDGYTF
J gene: TRBJ1-2
V gene: TRBV28

CDR3 protein: CASNPTGYTEAFF
J gene: TRBJ1-1
V gene: TRBV7-8

CDR3 protein: CASSGLTSGRAPDTQYF
J gene: TRBJ2-3
V gene: TRBV5-4

CDR3 protein: CASRLAGVAKNIQYF
J gene: TRBJ2-4
V gene: TRBV5-1

CDR3 protein: CASSQQGADGYTF
J gene: TRBJ1-2
V gene: TRBV28

CDR3 protein: CASSLAHAGGPEQYF
J gene: TRBJ2-7
V gene: TRBV28

CDR3 protein: CASSDSPGNNEQFF
J gene: TRBJ2-1
V gene: TRBV6-4

CDR3 protein: CASSLDGLAGETQYF
J gene: TRBJ2-5
V gene: TRBV11-3

CDR3 protein: CASSVQGQGNQPQHF
J gene: TRBJ1-5
V gene: TRBV19

CDR3 protein: CASSLSDTGELFF
J gene: TRBJ2-2
V gene: TRBV5-1

CDR3 protein: CAWSPGQIYEQYF
J gene: TRBJ2-7
V gene: TRBV30

CDR3 protein: CATSDPSPTEPYGYTF
J gene: TRBJ1-2
V gene: TRBV24-1

CDR3 protein: CASSKRGTPPGTDTQYF
J gene: TRBJ2-3
V gene: TRBV21-1

CDR3 protein: CASSGQGADQPQHF
J gene: TRBJ1-5
V gene: TRBV9

CDR3 protein: CAWSQTGGPSSYEQYF
J gene: TRBJ2-7
V gene: TRBV30

CDR3 protein: CASSLASLNEQFF
J gene: TRBJ2-1
V gene: TRBV7-2

CDR3 protein: CASSVSYEQYF
J gene: TRBJ2-7
V gene: TRBV28

CDR3 protein: CASSLSGQGVETQYF
J gene: TRBJ2-5
V gene: TRBV5-1

CDR3 protein: CASSFQGAGNTIYF
J gene: TRBJ1-3
V gene: TRBV5-4

CDR3 protein: CASSQAFSLAGGDEQFF
J gene: TRBJ2-1
V gene: TRBV3-1/TRBV3-2

CDR3 protein: CASSHQGGAEAFF
J gene: TRBJ1-1
V gene: TRBV3-1/TRBV3-2

CDR3 protein: CASSLDSNQPQHF
J gene: TRBJ1-5
V gene: TRBV6-4

CDR3 protein: CASSQDGGATGELFF
J gene: TRBJ2-2
V gene: TRBV3-1/TRBV3-2

CDR3 protein: CATSRTSGSTDTQYF
J gene: TRBJ2-3
V gene: TRBV15

CDR3 protein: CASTMRGYETQYF
J gene: TRBJ2-5
V gene: TRBV5-4

CDR3 protein: CASSPTGDYTEAFF
J gene: TRBJ1-1
V gene: TRBV5-1